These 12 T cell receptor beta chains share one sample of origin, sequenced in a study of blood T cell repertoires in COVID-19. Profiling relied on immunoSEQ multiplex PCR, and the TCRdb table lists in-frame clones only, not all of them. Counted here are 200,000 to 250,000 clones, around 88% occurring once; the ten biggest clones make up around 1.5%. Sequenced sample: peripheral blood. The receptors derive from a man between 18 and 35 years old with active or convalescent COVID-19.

In DNA, the CDR3 is TGTGCCAGCAGCCTGACAGGGGTGTCGAACACCGGGGAGCTGTTTTTT. It specifies CASSLTGVSNTGELFF. V usage is TRBV7-8 and J usage is TRBJ2-2; 8 nucleotides align to TRBD1. CDR1 and CDR2 from the germline V gene are SGHVS and FQNEAQ. The CDR3 loop spans 16 amino acids. The V and J ends lost 5 bases and 0 bases, in that order; junction bases with no gene match: 5.

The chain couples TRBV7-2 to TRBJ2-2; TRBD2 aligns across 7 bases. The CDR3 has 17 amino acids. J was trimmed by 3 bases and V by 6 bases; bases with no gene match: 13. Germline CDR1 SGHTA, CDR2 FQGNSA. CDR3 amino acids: CASRHYSGPRHTGELFF. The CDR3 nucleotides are TGTGCCAGCAGGCATTATAGCGGGCCTAGACACACCGGGGAGCTGTTTTTT.

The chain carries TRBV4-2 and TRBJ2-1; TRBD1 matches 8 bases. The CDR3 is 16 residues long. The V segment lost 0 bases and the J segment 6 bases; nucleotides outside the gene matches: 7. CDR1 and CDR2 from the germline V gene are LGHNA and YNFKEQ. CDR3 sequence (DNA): TGTGCCAGCAGCCAAGATGGACAGGGTGGGTTCAATGAGCAGTTCTTC. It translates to CASSQDGQGGFNEQFF.

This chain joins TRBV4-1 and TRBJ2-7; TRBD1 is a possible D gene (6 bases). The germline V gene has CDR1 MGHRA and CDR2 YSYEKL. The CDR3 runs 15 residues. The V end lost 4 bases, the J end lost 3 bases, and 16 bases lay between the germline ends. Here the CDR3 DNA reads TGCGCCAGCAGCCCCCGCGCCGGACAGCTCTACGAGCAGTACTTC. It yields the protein CASSPRAGQLYEQYF.

The CDR3 nucleotides are TGCGCCAGCAGCCGTGACAGCTTCTCCTACGAGCAGTACTTC. Protein sequence: CASSRDSFSYEQYF. The chain joins TRBV4-1 to TRBJ2-7, with TRBD1 as a possible D gene (5 bases). V was trimmed by 4 bases and J by 0 bases, leaving 10 bases between them. The CDR3 has 14 residues. The germline gives CDR1 MGHRA, CDR2 YSYEKL.

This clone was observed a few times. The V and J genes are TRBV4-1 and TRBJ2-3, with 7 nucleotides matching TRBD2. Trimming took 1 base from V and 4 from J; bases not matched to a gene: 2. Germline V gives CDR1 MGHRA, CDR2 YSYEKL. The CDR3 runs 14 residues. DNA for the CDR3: TGCGCCAGCAGCCAAGTAGCGGGTTCAGATACGCAGTATTTT. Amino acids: CASSQVAGSDTQYF.

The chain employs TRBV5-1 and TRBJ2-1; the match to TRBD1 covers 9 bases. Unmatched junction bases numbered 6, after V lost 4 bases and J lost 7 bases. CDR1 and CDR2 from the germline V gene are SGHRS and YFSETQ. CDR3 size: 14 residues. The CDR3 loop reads CASSPRQGGNEQFF. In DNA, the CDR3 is TGCGCCAGCAGCCCAAGACAGGGGGGAAATGAGCAGTTCTTC. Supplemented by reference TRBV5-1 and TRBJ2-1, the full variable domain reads KAGVTQTPRYLIKTRGQQVTLSCSPISGHRSVSWYQQTPGQGLQFLFEYFSETQRNKGNFPGRFSGRQFSNSRSEMNVSTLELGDSALYLCASSPRQGGNEQFFGPGTRLTVL.

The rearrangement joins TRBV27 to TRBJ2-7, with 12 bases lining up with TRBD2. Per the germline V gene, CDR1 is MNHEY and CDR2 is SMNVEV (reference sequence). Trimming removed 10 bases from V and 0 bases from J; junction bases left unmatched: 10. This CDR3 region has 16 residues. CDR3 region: CATGELAGGFSYEQYF. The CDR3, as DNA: TGTGCCACCGGGGAGCTAGCGGGAGGGTTCTCCTACGAGCAGTACTTC.

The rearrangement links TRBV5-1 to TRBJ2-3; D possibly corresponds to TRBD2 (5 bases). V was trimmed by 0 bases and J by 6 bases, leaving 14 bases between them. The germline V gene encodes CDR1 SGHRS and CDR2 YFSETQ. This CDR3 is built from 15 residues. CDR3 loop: CASSLDEGAGDTQYF. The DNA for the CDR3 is TGCGCCAGCAGCTTGGACGAGGGAGCTGGCGATACGCAGTATTTT.

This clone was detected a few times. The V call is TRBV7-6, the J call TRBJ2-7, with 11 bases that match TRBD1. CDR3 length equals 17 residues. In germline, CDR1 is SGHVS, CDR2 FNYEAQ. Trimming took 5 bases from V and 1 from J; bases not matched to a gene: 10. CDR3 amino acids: CASSPHQGTGGSYEQYF. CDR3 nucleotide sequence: TGTGCCAGCAGCCCCCACCAGGGGACAGGGGGTTCCTACGAGCAGTACTTC.

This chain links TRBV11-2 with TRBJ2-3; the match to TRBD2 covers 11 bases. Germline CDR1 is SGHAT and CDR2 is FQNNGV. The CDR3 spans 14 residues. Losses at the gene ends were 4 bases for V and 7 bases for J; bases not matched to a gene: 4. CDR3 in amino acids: CASSSRLAGNTQYF. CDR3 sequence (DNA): TGTGCCAGCAGCTCCCGACTAGCGGGAAATACGCAGTATTTT.

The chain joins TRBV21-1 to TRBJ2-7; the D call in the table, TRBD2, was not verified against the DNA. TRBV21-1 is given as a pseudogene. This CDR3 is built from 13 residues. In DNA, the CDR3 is TGTGCCAACCCAGCGGGACAATTCTACGAGCAGTACTTC. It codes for CANPAGQFYEQYF.